The entry that follows covers one TCR beta chain sequence. Antigen specificity is unknown. Selected positively for CCR7 and CD45RO-negative, naive CD8 cells excluded terminally differentiated effector memory CD45RA+ cells. Method: immunoSEQ multiplex PCR; TCRdb's copy keeps in-frame clones and lacks some. The data hold more than 2 million clones, with just over 90% observed a single time. The sample originates from a study of shared clonotypes between healthy human individuals. The CDR3 runs to 19 residues. The germline gives CDR1 MDHEN, CDR2 SYDVKM. V was pared by 2 bases and J by 0 bases, with 12 bases of the junction left unmatched. General study points: Sample collection involved blood only; tissue repertoires are likely different.

The J gene is TRBJ1-3, the V gene TRBV28; 8 bases line up with TRBD1. Sequencing was carried out using naive CD8+ T cells from PBMCs. This sequence originates from a man in his late teens or twenties in good health. Some clones in this sample may be carry-over from other donors' samples. This CDR3 is CASSLGYMPGQASGNTIYF. CDR3 bases: TGTGCCAGCAGTTTAGGCTACATGCCGGGACAGGCCTCTGGAAACACCATATATTTT.